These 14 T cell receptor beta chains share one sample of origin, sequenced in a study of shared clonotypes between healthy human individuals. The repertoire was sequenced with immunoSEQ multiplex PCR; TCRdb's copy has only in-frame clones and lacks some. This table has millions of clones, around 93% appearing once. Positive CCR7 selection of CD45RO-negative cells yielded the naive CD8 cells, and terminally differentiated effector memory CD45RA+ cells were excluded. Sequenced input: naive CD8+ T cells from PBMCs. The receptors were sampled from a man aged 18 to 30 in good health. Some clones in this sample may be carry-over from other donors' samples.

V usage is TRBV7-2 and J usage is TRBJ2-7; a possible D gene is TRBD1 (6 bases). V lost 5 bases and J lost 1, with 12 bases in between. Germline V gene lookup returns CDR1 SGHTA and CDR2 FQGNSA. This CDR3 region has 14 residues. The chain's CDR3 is CASSPRDNSYEQYF. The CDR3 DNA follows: TGTGCCAGCAGCCCTCGGGACAATTCCTACGAGCAGTACTTC.

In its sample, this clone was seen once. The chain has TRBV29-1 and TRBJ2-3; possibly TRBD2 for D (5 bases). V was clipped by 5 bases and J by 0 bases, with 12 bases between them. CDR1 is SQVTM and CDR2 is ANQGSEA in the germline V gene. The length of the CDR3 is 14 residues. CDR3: CSVWTGSSTDTQYF. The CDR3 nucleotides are TGCAGCGTTTGGACGGGGTCTAGCACAGATACGCAGTATTTT.

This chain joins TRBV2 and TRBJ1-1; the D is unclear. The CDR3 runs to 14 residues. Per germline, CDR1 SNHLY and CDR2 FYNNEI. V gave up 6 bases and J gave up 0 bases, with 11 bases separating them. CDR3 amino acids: CASRVGYMNTEAFF. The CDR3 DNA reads TGTGCCAGCAGAGTGGGGTACATGAACACTGAAGCTTTCTTT.

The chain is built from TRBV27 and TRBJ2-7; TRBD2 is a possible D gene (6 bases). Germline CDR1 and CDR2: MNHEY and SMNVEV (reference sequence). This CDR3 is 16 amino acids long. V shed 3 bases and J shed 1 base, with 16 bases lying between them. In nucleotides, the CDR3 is TGTGCCAGCAGTTTGTCGTTAGCGGAGAGGTCCTACGAGCAGTACTTC. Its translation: CASSLSLAERSYEQYF.

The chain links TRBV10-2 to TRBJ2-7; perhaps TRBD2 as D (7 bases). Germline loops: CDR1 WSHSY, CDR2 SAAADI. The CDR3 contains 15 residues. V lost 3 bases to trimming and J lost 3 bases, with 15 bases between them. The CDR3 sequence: CASSEAGTGIYEQYF. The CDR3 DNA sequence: TGCGCCAGCAGTGAAGCGGGAACAGGGATCTACGAGCAGTACTTC.

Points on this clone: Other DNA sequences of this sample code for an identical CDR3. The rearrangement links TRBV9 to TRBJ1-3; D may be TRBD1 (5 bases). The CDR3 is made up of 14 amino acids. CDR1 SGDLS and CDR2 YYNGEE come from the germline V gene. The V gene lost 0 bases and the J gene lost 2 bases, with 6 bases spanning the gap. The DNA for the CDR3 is TGTGCCAGCAGCGTAGCAGGGACTGGAAACACCATATATTTT. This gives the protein CASSVAGTGNTIYF.

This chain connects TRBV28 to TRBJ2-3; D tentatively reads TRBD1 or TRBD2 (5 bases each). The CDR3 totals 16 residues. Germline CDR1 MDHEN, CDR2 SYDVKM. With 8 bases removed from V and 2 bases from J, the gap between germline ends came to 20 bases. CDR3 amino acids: CASYLRDGRTTDTQYF. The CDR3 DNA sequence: TGTGCCAGCTACCTCCGGGACGGAAGAACCACAGATACGCAGTATTTT.

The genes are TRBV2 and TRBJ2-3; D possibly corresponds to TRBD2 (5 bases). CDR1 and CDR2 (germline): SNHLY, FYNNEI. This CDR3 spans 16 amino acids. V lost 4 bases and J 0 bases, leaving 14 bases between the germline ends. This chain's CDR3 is CASSVGKTPSTDTQYF. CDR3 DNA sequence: TGTGCCAGCAGTGTCGGGAAGACTCCTAGCACAGATACGCAGTATTTT.

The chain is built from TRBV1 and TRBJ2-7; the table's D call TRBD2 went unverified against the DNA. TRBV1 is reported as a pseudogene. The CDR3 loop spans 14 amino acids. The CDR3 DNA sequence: TGCACCATCAAATGGACTAGCGGAGCCTACGAGCAGTACTTC. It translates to CTIKWTSGAYEQYF.

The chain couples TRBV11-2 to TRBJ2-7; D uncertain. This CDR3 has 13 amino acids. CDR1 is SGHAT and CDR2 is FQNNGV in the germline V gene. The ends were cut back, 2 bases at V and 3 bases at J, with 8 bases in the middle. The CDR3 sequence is CASSLLHSYEQYF. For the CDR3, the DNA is TGTGCCAGCAGCTTACTTCATAGCTACGAGCAGTACTTC.

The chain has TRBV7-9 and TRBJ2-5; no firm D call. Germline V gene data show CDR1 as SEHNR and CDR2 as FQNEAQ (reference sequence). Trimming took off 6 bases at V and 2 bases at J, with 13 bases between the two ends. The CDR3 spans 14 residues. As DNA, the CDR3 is TGTGCCAGCAGGCCCGTTGATTCACAAGAGACCCAGTACTTC. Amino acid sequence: CASRPVDSQETQYF.

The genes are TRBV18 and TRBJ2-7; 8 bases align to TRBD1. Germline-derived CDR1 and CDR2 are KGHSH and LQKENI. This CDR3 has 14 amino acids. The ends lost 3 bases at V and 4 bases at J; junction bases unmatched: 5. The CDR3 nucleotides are TGTGCCAGCTCACCGAGCCAGGGGGCATACGAGCAGTACTTC. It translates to CASSPSQGAYEQYF.

The CDR3 nucleotides read TGTGCCAGCAGCTTATTAGAGATTTTCCGTGGCTACACCTTC. It codes for CASSLLEIFRGYTF. The chain joins TRBV7-9 to TRBJ1-2; the D is unclear. This CDR3 is 14 amino acids long. Per the germline V gene, CDR1 is SEHNR and CDR2 is FQNEAQ (reference sequence). V gave up 2 bases and J gave up 7 bases, with 14 bases separating them.

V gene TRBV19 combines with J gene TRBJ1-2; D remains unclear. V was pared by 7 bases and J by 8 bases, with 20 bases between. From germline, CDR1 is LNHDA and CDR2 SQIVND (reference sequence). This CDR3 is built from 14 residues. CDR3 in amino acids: CASTSSGKREGYTF. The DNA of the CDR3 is TGTGCCAGTACCTCCTCCGGGAAAAGAGAGGGCTACACCTTC.